This T cell receptor beta chain was retrieved from a study of blood T cell repertoires in COVID-19. Looking at the study overall: T cells, B-cell-depleted T cells, or PBMCs provided the cDNA or gDNA that served as material.

In the study's own analysis: Amplification with reference gene primers provided the estimates of nucleated cell counts. Sequencing used immunoSEQ multiplex PCR; TCRdb keeps in-frame clones, though not all of them. V and J calls and clone size are as listed in that table; D and trimming were resolved from the DNA. The repertoire consists of approximately 210,000 clones, with 70% to 90% occurring once and the leading ten covering 11%. The receptor's source is a man aged 45-60 years with COVID-19, enrolled during active disease. Input material: peripheral blood.

The CDR3, as DNA: TGTGCCACCAGCATCGGGGGGAGCTCCTACAATGAGCAGTTCTTC. This translates into CATSIGGSSYNEQFF. The genes are TRBV15 and TRBJ2-1, with TRBD2 matching over 7 bases. In germline, CDR1 is LNHNV, CDR2 YYDKDF (reference sequence). V shed 4 bases and J 0 bases; nucleotides not matched to a gene: 3. The length of the CDR3 is 15 residues.